Listed below are T cell receptor beta chains from one sample, sequenced in a study of cytomegalovirus exposure and HLA in healthy donors. Clones were read by immunoSEQ multiplex PCR, and TCRdb kept only the in-frame ones, dropping some. Among some 120,000 clones listed, roughly four fifths were seen once. The sequenced material came from PBMCs. The origin of the receptors is a male donor in good health and CMV-seropositive. Both conserved end residues are part of each CDR3. A D gene is named only where the DNA matches it firmly. Some rows have no size entry. The others give once, few or many, or a class for an expanded clone.

J gene	D gene	V gene	CDR3 length	clone size	CDR3 protein	CDR3 DNA
TRBJ2-7	-	TRBV11-2	14	-	CASTPGGAPYEQYF	TGTGCCAGCACCCCCGGGGGAGCCCCCTACGAGCAGTACTTC
TRBJ2-3	TRBD2	TRBV11-2	15	-	CASSLMWERGAEQYF	TGTGCCAGCAGCTTAATGTGGGAGCGGGGGGCCGAGCAGTATTTT
TRBJ2-3	TRBD1	TRBV29-1	14	-	CSVRQGTSTDTQYF	TGCAGCGTACGACAGGGTACGAGCACAGATACGCAGTATTTT
TRBJ2-5	-	TRBV30	15	once	CAWSVRGHEEETQYF	TGTGCCTGGAGTGTACGAGGACACGAGGAAGAGACCCAGTACTTC
TRBJ1-5	-	TRBV19	15	few	CASSLTAGSDQPQHF	TGTGCCAGTAGTTTGACGGCAGGGTCGGATCAGCCCCAGCATTTT
TRBJ2-3	-	TRBV14	13	-	CASSQQGADTQYF	TGTGCCAGCAGCCAGCAGGGCGCAGATACGCAGTATTTT
TRBJ2-2	-	TRBV2	16	-	CASSQRAGDDTGELFF	TGTGCCAGCAGCCAAAGGGCAGGGGATGACACCGGGGAGCTGTTTTTT
TRBJ2-1	-	TRBV27	16	few	CASSLSGSGSYNEQFF	TGTGCCAGCAGTTTATCCGGCTCGGGCTCCTACAATGAGCAGTTCTTC
TRBJ2-7	TRBD1	TRBV27	14	-	CASRPDRGSYEQYF	TGTGCCAGCAGACCGGACAGGGGGTCCTACGAGCAGTACTTC
TRBJ1-1	-	TRBV27	14	-	CASSLIGGTQRAFF	TGTGCCAGCAGTCTCATCGGGGGAACACAGAGAGCTTTCTTT
TRBJ2-3	TRBD2	TRBV27	16	few	CASSLSMREFTDTQYF	TGTGCCAGCAGTTTATCTATGCGGGAGTTCACAGATACGCAGTATTTT
TRBJ2-1	-	TRBV30	14	-	CAWSEENQGSPPFF	TGTGCCTGGAGTGAAGAGAATCAGGGTTCCCCCCCGTTCTTC
TRBJ1-6	-	TRBV9	14	once	CASSALTGDSPLHF	TGTGCCAGCAGCGCGTTAACAGGTGACTCACCCCTCCACTTT
TRBJ1-1	-	TRBV6-5	13	-	CASSYPGNTEAFF	TGTGCCAGCAGTTACCCCGGGAACACTGAAGCTTTCTTT
TRBJ2-3	-	TRBV11-3	13	-	CASSSGGTDTQYF	TGTGCCAGCAGCTCAGGGGGCACAGATACGCAGTATTTT
TRBJ2-2	TRBD2	TRBV9	20	-	CASSVVGLAGGTTNTGELFF	TGTGCCAGCAGCGTAGTTGGGCTAGCGGGAGGAACCACGAACACCGGGGAGCTGTTTTTT
TRBJ2-7	-	TRBV2	12	-	CASSKRTYEQYF	TGTGCCAGCAGTAAGCGAACCTACGAGCAGTACTTC